Reported below is one T cell receptor (beta chain). This record comes from a study of PD-L1 blockade in urothelial cancer. Across the study: About 85% of the roughly 30 patients comprised males who had bladder-origin urothelial cancer. Analysis of the blood was performed 3 weeks (second dose) and 6 weeks after treatment start. T cells were recovered from blood samples at a median of around 140,000.

The CDR3 contains 15 residues. The germline V gene encodes CDR1 SGHRS and CDR2 YFSETQ. V was cut by 1 base and J by 2 bases, with 13 bases left in between. Data came from immunoSEQ multiplex PCR; TCRdb stores just in-frame clones and leaves some out. Among over 45,000 clones listed, 70% to 90% were seen once. The chain links TRBV5-1 to TRBJ2-7; a weak D match, TRBD2 (5 bases). This clonotype was obtained from a man aged 60 to 75 with urothelial cancer. Specimen: PBMCs, collected around atezolizumab (anti-PD-L1) treatment. The CDR3 nucleotides are TGCGCCAGCAGCTTGCAGTCGGCGGGTACCTACGAGCAGTACTTC. It is translated as CASSLQSAGTYEQYF.